This paragraph covers one T cell receptor (beta chain) sequence. What it recognizes is unknown. An immunoSEQ assay, version v3.0, was performed at survey level. The protocol was immunoSEQ multiplex PCR, while the TCRdb copy is restricted to in-frame clones and leaves out a portion. The sample holds more than 15,000 clones, 80% to 90% seen once. This entry comes from a study of long-term antiretroviral therapy in people with HIV. Study summary: Collection of the earliest samples took place about a decade ahead of the 2015 immediate-ART recommendation.

The study's findings and limits: Collection of the blood, which took place between the mid-2000s and the late 2010s, possibly occurred under older ART regimens. It was observed that HIV repertoires exhibited narrower CDR3 length ranges than controls. After ART, diversity increased yet remained lower than transplant donor controls.

The CDR3 loop spans 13 amino acids. With V trimmed by 6 bases and J by 5 bases, 4 bases remained unmatched. CDR1 and CDR2 (germline): LNHDA, SQIVND (reference sequence). This sample comprised unsorted PBMCs, obtained roughly 2.3 years before starting antiretroviral therapy. The receptor was isolated from a woman in her twenties or thirties with HIV. The chain uses TRBV19 and TRBJ2-7, with 10 bases fitting TRBD1. The CDR3 protein is CASSRQGANEQYF. The CDR3 nucleotides read TGTGCCAGTAGCAGACAGGGGGCGAACGAGCAGTACTTC.